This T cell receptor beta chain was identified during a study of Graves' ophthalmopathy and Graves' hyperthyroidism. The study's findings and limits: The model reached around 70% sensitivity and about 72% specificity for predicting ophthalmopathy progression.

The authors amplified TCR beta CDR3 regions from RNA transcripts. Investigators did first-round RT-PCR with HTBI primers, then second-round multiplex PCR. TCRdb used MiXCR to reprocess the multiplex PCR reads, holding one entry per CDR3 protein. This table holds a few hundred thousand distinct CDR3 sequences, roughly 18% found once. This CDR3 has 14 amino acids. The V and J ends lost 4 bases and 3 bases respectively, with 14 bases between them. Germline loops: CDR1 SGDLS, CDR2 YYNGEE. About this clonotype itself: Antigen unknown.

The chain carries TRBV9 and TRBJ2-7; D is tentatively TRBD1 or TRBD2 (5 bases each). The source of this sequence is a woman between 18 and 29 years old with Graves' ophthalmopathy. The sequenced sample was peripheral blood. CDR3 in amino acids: CASSTRDGVYEQYF. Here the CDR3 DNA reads TGTGCCAGCAGCACTCGGGACGGAGTCTACGAGCAGTACTTC.